The T cell receptor (beta chain) under discussion was sequenced for a study of shared T cell receptors in the human thymus. CDR3 size: 13 residues. Germline CDR1 ENHRY, CDR2 SYGVKD. Trimming left V 10 bases short and J 3 bases short, with 15 bases between. Repertoires were generated with immunoSEQ multiplex PCR, while TCRdb's copy carries only in-frame clones and drops some. The data contain just under 550,000 clones, about four fifths of them singletons. The sample was also reused in another study, on human thymus T cells. This second study notes: Donation came from healthy Finnish infants having corrective surgery for congenital heart defects. Corrective cardiac surgery supplied the resected thymus tissue. In thymic and blood repertoires alike, V and J usage looked biased.

The chain uses TRBV10-3 and TRBJ1-2, with D unresolved. Specimen: thymocytes. The TCR comes from a boy younger than two with a congenital heart defect. CDR3 in amino acids: CASHKRLYYGYTF. CDR3 nucleotides: TGTGCCAGTCACAAGCGGCTATACTATGGCTACACCTTC.